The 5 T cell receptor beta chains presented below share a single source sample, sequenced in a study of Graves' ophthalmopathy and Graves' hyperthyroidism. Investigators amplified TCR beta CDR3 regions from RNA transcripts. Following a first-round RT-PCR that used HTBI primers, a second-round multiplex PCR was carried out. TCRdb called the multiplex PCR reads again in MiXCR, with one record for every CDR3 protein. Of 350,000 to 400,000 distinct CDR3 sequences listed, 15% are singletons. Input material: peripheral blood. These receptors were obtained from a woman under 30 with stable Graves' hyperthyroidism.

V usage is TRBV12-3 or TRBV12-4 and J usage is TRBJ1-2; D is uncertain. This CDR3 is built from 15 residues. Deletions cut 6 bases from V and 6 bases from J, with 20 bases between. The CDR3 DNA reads TGTGCCAGCAGCCTAAATTCAGCCCGCCTAAATGGCTACACCTTC. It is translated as CASSLNSARLNGYTF.

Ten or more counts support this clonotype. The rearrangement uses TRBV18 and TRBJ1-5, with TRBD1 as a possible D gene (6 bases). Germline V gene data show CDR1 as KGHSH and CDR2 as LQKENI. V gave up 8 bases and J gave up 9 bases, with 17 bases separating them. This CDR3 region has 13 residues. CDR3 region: CASHRVPGGPQHF. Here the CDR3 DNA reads TGTGCCAGCCACAGGGTTCCCGGGGGGCCCCAGCATTTT.

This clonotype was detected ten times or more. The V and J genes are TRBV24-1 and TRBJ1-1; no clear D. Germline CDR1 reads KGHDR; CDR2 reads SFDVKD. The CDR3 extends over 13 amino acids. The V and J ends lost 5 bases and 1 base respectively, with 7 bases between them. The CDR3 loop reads CATSASGNTEAFF. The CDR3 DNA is TGTGCCACCAGTGCCAGTGGGAACACTGAAGCTTTCTTT.

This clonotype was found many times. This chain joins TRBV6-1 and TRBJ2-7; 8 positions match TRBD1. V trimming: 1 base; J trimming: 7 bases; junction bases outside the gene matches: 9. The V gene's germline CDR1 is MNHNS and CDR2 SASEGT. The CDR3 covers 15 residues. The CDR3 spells CASSEERTGFWEQYF. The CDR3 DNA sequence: TGTGCCAGCAGTGAAGAAAGGACAGGGTTCTGGGAGCAGTACTTC.

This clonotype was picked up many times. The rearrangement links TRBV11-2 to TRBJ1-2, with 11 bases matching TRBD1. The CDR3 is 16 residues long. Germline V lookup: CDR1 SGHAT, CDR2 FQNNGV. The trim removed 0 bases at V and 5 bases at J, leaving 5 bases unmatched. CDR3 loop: CASSLDWTGGAYGYTF. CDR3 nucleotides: TGTGCCAGCAGCTTAGATTGGACAGGGGGCGCTTATGGCTACACCTTC. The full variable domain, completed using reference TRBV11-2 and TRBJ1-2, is EAGVAQSPRYKIIEKRQSVAFWCNPISGHATLYWYQQILGQGPKLLIQFQNNGVVDDSQLPKDRFSAERLKGVDSTLKIQPAKLEDSAVYLCASSLDWTGGAYGYTFGSGTRLTVV.